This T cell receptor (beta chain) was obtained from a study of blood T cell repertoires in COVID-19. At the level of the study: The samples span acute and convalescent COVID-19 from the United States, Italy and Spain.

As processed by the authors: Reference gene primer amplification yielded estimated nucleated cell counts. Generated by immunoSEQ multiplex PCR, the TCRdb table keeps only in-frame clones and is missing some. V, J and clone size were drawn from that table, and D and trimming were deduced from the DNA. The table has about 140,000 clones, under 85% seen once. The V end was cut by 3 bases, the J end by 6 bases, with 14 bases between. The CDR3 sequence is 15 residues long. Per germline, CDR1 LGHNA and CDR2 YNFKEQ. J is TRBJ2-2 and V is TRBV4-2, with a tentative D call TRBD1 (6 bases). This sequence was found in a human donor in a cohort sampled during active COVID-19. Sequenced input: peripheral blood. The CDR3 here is CASSHDRLRAGELFF. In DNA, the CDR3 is TGTGCCAGCAGCCATGACAGGCTCCGGGCCGGGGAGCTGTTTTTT.